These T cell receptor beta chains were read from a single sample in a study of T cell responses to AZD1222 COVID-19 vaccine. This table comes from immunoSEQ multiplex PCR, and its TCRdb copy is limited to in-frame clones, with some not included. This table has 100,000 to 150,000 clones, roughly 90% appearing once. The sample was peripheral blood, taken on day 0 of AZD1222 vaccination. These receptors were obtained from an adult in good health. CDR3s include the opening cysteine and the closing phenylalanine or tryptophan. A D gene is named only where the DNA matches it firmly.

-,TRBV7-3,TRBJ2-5,TGTGCCAGCAGTCCCGGTTATCCCCCTGAGACCCAGTACTTC,CASSPGYPPETQYF
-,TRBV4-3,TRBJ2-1,TGCGCCAGCAGCCAGGGGCTGGGGAATGAGCAGTTCTTC,CASSQGLGNEQFF
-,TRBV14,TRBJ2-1,TGTGCCAGCAGCTTCCGTTCGGGGGGCGGCCACAATGAGCAGTTCTTC,CASSFRSGGGHNEQFF
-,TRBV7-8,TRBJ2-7,TGTGCCAGCAGCTCGAGACGGTTCAGCTCCTACGAGCAGTACTTC,CASSSRRFSSYEQYF
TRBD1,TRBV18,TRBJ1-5,TGTGCCAGCTCACCAAGGCAGACAGGGAGCAATCAGCCCCAGCATTTT,CASSPRQTGSNQPQHF
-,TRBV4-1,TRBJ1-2,TGCGCCAGCAGCCAAGCCGAGGGGCTGTCCTATGGCTACACCTTC,CASSQAEGLSYGYTF
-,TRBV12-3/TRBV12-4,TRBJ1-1,TGTGCCAGCAGGTTAAGTTTGAACACTGAAGCTTTCTTT,CASRLSLNTEAFF
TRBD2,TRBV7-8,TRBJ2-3,TGTGCCAGCAGCTCTCGGTTAGCGGGGGCCGGATTCACAGATACGCAGTATTTT,CASSSRLAGAGFTDTQYF
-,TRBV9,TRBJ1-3,TGTGCCAGCAGCGTAGGTTCGAGCTCTGGAAACACCATATATTTT,CASSVGSSSGNTIYF
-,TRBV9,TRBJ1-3,TGTGCCAGCAGCGTAGCTGACACTTTCTCTGGAAACACCATATATTTT,CASSVADTFSGNTIYF